Each of the 8 T cell receptor beta chains below was sequenced from the same sample in a study of T cells in Graves' hyperthyroidism and ophthalmopathy (dated by TCRdb to about 2019). Library preparation was by multiplex PCR. These reads were obtained on an Illumina HiSeq 2000. The TCR beta CDR3 regions were amplified from RNA transcripts. For the first round of RT-PCR on the TCR CDR3, the HTBI primer set was used together with the Qiagen OneStep RT-PCR kit. The public sequencing data were trimmed at Q25 with fastp and processed into clonotypes with MiXCR by TCRdb, which kept only in-frame beta chains. Rows with a matching CDR3 protein are joined into one entry that keeps the most common DNA and genes. This sample holds 500,000 to 650,000 distinct CDR3 sequences; more than 15% were observed only once. The ten largest make up approximately 16% of the sample. Sequenced: blood. The receptor set was obtained from a young woman with Graves' ophthalmopathy.

This clonotype was picked up many times. The genes are TRBV24-1 and TRBJ1-1, with D tentatively TRBD1 (6 bases). Germline V lookup: CDR1 KGHDR, CDR2 SFDVKD. V gave up 4 bases and J gave up 4 bases, with 9 bases separating them. This CDR3 comprises 13 residues. The CDR3 coding sequence is TGTGCCACCAGTGACATGGACAGCACTGAAGCTTTCTTT. This codes for CATSDMDSTEAFF.

This clonotype has a count of ten or more. This chain links TRBV4-3 with TRBJ1-5; D remains unclear. V was trimmed by 0 bases and J by 2 bases, leaving 8 bases between them. The CDR3 sequence is 15 residues long. Germline assignment: CDR1 LGHNA and CDR2 YSLEER. CDR3 loop: CASSQEVTGNQPQHF. In DNA, the CDR3 is TGCGCCAGCAGCCAAGAGGTAACAGGCAATCAGCCCCAGCATTTT.

This clonotype was recorded a few times. The rearrangement joins TRBV24-1 to TRBJ2-1; D remains ambiguous. The germline V gene encodes CDR1 KGHDR and CDR2 SFDVKD. V shed 2 bases and J shed 9 bases, with 13 bases lying between them. The CDR3 loop spans 14 amino acids. CDR3 sequence reads: CATSDSENNREQFF. CDR3 in DNA: TGTGCCACCAGTGATTCGGAGAACAATCGTGAGCAGTTCTTC.

The sample holds a few counts of this clonotype. Since no conserved phenylalanine or tryptophan closes the CDR3, a read error is the likely cause. The rearrangement links TRBV27 to TRBJ2-3; D tentatively reads TRBD1 or TRBD2 (5 bases each). CDR1 is MNHEY and CDR2 is SMNVEV in the germline V gene (reference sequence). V lost 7 bases to trimming and J lost 0 bases, with 14 bases between them. The CDR3 is 15 amino acids. The CDR3 reads CASTKGRLSTDTQYL. CDR3 DNA sequence: TGTGCCAGCACAAAGGGACGTCTTAGCACAGATACGCAGTATCTT.

This clonotype was recorded many times. The rearrangement joins TRBV7-9 to TRBJ2-5; unclear D gene. The CDR3 has 12 amino acids. Germline lookup yields CDR1 SEHNR and CDR2 FQNEAQ (reference sequence). V was clipped by 4 bases and J by 1 base, with 4 bases between them. The CDR3 DNA follows: TGTGCCAGCAGCTCCCTCCAAGAGACCCAGTACTTC. It codes for CASSSLQETQYF.

This clonotype was seen ten or more times. This chain uses TRBV12-3 or TRBV12-4 with TRBJ1-2; D possibly corresponds to TRBD1 (5 bases). CDR3 size: 16 residues. V lost 8 bases, J lost 0 bases, and 19 bases lay in between. CDR3 DNA sequence: TGTGCCAGCGGATGGACGGACAAAGTTCCTAACTATGGCTACACCTTC. This encodes CASGWTDKVPNYGYTF.

The table lists this clonotype with many counts. The chain joins TRBV2 to TRBJ2-1; the match to TRBD1 covers 7 bases. Germline V gene sequence: CDR1 SNHLY, CDR2 FYNNEI. Trimming at V came to 0 bases and at J to 1 base, leaving 3 bases not matched to a gene. The CDR3 loop spans 16 amino acids. The CDR3: CASSEATGTSYNEQFF. CDR3 DNA sequence: TGTGCCAGCAGTGAAGCGACAGGGACGTCCTACAATGAGCAGTTCTTC.

About this clonotype itself: This sequence may be a read error, since a much larger clone differs from it by one base. This chain uses TRBV6-2 or TRBV6-3 with TRBJ1-6; a possible D gene is TRBD1 (5 bases). V was shortened by 5 bases and J by 6 bases, with 14 bases between the two germline ends. The germline CDR1 and CDR2 sequences are MNHEY and SVGEGT. This CDR3 comprises 15 residues. The CDR3 region is CASSAEGFSNSPLHF. Written as DNA, the CDR3 is TGTGCCAGCAGTGCCGAGGGGTTTAGTAATTCACCCCTCCACTTT.